What follows are 30 T cell receptor beta chains derived from one specimen sequenced in a study of cytomegalovirus exposure and HLA in healthy donors. With 60 Vbeta and 13 Jbeta primers, the PCR was carried out. Assay: immunoSEQ multiplex PCR; the TCRdb copy retains only in-frame clones and omits some. Here the sample spans about 200,000 clones, around 80% being singletons. Sequencing was performed on PBMCs. Every receptor here comes from a man aged 50-60 years in good health and CMV-seronegative.

The V gene is TRBV5-5, the J gene TRBJ2-5; the D gene is possibly TRBD1 (5 bases). CDR1 is SGHKS and CDR2 is YYEKEE in the germline V gene (reference sequence). The CDR3 length is 17 residues. V gave up 0 bases and J gave up 6 bases, with 21 bases separating them. DNA for the CDR3: TGTGCCAGCAGCTTGGCAGGGCAGGGCGCACTGTGGAAGACCCAGTACTTC. Translated: CASSLAGQGALWKTQYF. The full variable domain, rest sourced from reference TRBV5-5 and TRBJ2-5, is DAGVTQSPTHLIKTRGQQVTLRCSPISGHKSVSWYQQVLGQGPQFIFQYYEKEERGRGNFPDRFSARQFPNYSSELNVNALLLGDSALYLCASSLAGQGALWKTQYFGPGTRLLVL.

J is TRBJ1-5 and V is TRBV18; D ambiguous. V lost 4 bases to trimming and J lost 3 bases, with 10 bases between them. The CDR3 has 14 residues. Germline CDR1 reads KGHSH; CDR2 reads LQKENI. CDR3 coding DNA: TGTGCCAGCTCACGGGGAGGTGCCAATCAGCCCCAGCATTTT. Its translation is CASSRGGANQPQHF.

J is TRBJ1-5 and V is TRBV12-5; 8 bases align to TRBD1. This CDR3 is 19 amino acids long. The germline CDR1 and CDR2 sequences are LGHNT and FRNRAP. V dropped 2 bases and J dropped 0; count of bases not matched to a gene: 12. The DNA for the CDR3 is TGTGCTAGTGGTTTGAAGGCCCGGACAGGGACATATAGCAATCAGCCCCAGCATTTT. Its translation: CASGLKARTGTYSNQPQHF.

This sequence joins TRBV7-9 and TRBJ2-2, with TRBD1 matching 9 bases. The length of the CDR3 is 14 residues. The J segment lost 6 bases and the V segment lost 4 bases, leaving 3 bases of the junction unmatched. Germline V gene data show CDR1 as SEHNR and CDR2 as FQNEAQ (reference sequence). In DNA form, the CDR3 reads TGTGCCAGCAGCTGGTACAGGGGGCCCGGGGAGCTGTTTTTT. It is translated as CASSWYRGPGELFF.

The CDR3 DNA follows: TGTGCCAGCTCACCATCGGGTATGAACACTGAAGCTTTCTTT. Translating gives CASSPSGMNTEAFF. The rearrangement joins TRBV18 to TRBJ1-1; D not resolved. This CDR3 has 14 residues. V was shortened by 2 bases and J by 0 bases, with 7 bases between the two germline ends. Germline V gene data show CDR1 as KGHSH and CDR2 as LQKENI.

The rearrangement joins TRBV4-1 to TRBJ2-5; 8 bases fit TRBD2. The CDR3 totals 16 residues. Trimming at V came to 0 bases and at J to 5 bases, leaving 8 bases not matched to a gene. Germline loops: CDR1 MGHRA, CDR2 YSYEKL. This CDR3 reads CASSQDPASGRETQYF. The CDR3 nucleotides are TGCGCCAGCAGCCAAGATCCGGCTAGCGGGCGGGAGACCCAGTACTTC.

The chain uses TRBV6-6 and TRBJ2-3, with 9 positions matching TRBD2. V gave up 7 bases and J gave up 2 bases; unmatched junction bases: 4. The CDR3 has 14 amino acids. CDR1 is MNHNY and CDR2 is SVGAGI in the germline V gene (reference sequence). The CDR3: CASKAGGDTDTQYF. The CDR3 coding sequence is TGTGCCAGCAAGGCGGGAGGGGACACAGATACGCAGTATTTT.

This chain uses TRBV2 with TRBJ2-7; the D gene is possibly TRBD2 (5 bases). The CDR3 covers 11 residues. Germline CDR1 SNHLY, CDR2 FYNNEI. Trimming stripped 4 bases from V and 6 bases from J, with 7 bases between. The CDR3 region has the DNA TGTGCCAGCAGTGTACTAGTCGAGCAGTACTTC. The encoded protein is CASSVLVEQYF. The entire variable domain, with the rest obtained from reference TRBV2 and TRBJ2-7, is as follows: EPEVTQTPSHQVTQMGQEVILRCVPISNHLYFYWYRQILGQKVEFLVSFYNNEISEKSEIFDDQFSVERPDGSNFTLKIRSTKLEDSAMYFCASSVLVEQYFGPGTRLTVT.

This clone was picked up a small number of times. The gene calls are TRBV2 and TRBJ1-2; tentative D call: TRBD1 (5 bases). CDR1 SNHLY and CDR2 FYNNEI come from the germline V gene. Trimming left V 6 bases short and J 4 bases short, with 18 bases between. The CDR3 length is 15 residues. CDR3 protein: CASSKTLPQGYGYTF. CDR3 DNA sequence: TGTGCCAGCAGCAAGACCCTACCTCAGGGCTATGGCTACACCTTC.

This chain links TRBV5-6 with TRBJ2-1; D perhaps matches TRBD2 (5 bases). Germline V gene data show CDR1 as SGHDT and CDR2 as YYEEEE. Trimming cost V 4 bases and J 9 bases, with 8 bases left between them. The CDR3 has 11 amino acids. As DNA, the CDR3 is TGTGCCAGCAGCGGAACTAGTGAGCAGTTCTTC. Translation gives CASSGTSEQFF.

The sample holds a few counts of this clone. V usage is TRBV7-9 and J usage is TRBJ2-1, with 9 bases aligning to TRBD2. The CDR3 runs 15 residues. Looked up from germline, CDR1 is SEHNR and CDR2 is FQNEAQ (reference sequence). Trimming removed 1 base from V and 7 bases from J; junction bases left unmatched: 5. CDR3: CASSLVRREGNEQFF. The CDR3 bases are TGTGCCAGCAGCTTAGTCCGGCGGGAGGGTAATGAGCAGTTCTTC. Using reference TRBV7-9 and TRBJ2-1 for the parts outside the CDR3, the full variable domain is DTGVSQNPRHKITKRGQNVTFRCDPISEHNRLYWYRQTLGQGPEFLTYFQNEAQLEKSRLLSDRFSAERPKGSFSTLEIQRTEQGDSAMYLCASSLVRREGNEQFFGPGTRLTVL.

The chain combines TRBV6-1 with TRBJ2-7, with D possibly matching TRBD1 (6 bases). Germline CDR1 reads MNHNS; CDR2 reads SASEGT. CDR3 length equals 15 residues. The V end lost 5 bases, the J end lost 0 bases, and 14 bases lay between the germline ends. The CDR3 sequence: CASSQGPVHSYEQYF. In nucleotides, the CDR3 is TGTGCCAGCAGTCAGGGGCCGGTCCACTCCTACGAGCAGTACTTC.

This chain uses TRBV10-3 with TRBJ1-2; 7 bases align to TRBD1. The CDR3 covers 13 residues. From germline, CDR1 is ENHRY and CDR2 SYGVKD. The J segment lost 2 bases and the V segment lost 6 bases, leaving 3 bases of the junction unmatched. CDR3 in amino acids: CAISPQGNYGYTF. CDR3 bases: TGTGCCATCAGCCCACAGGGGAACTATGGCTACACCTTC.

The chain is built from TRBV4-1 and TRBJ1-4, with D unclear. Germline lookup yields CDR1 MGHRA and CDR2 YSYEKL. Trimming took 1 base from V and 6 from J, leaving 9 bases between them. This CDR3 has 14 amino acids. CDR3 coding DNA: TGCGCCAGCAGCCAAGGGCAACGCCATGAAAAACTGTTTTTT. Its protein product is CASSQGQRHEKLFF.

This chain links TRBV28 with TRBJ1-1, with a weak D call TRBD1 (5 bases). V gave up 5 bases and J gave up 3 bases, with 13 bases separating them. The CDR3 contains 14 residues. Germline V gene data show CDR1 as MDHEN and CDR2 as SYDVKM. CDR3 nucleotides: TGTGCCAGCAGTCCCCCCCGGGGGTACACTGAAGCTTTCTTT. Translating gives CASSPPRGYTEAFF.

This clone was found once. The chain employs TRBV7-9 and TRBJ1-1; tentative D call: TRBD1 (5 bases). The CDR3 is made up of 15 amino acids. Germline V gene lookup returns CDR1 SEHNR and CDR2 FQNEAQ (reference sequence). V shed 2 bases and J shed 1 base, with 11 bases lying between them. The CDR3 DNA reads TGTGCCAGCAGCTTAAGGGCCAGGGAGAACACTGAAGCTTTCTTT. Translated: CASSLRARENTEAFF.

This clone was seen just once. The gene calls are TRBV19 and TRBJ1-2; the match to TRBD1 covers 7 bases. Germline values: CDR1 LNHDA, CDR2 SQIVND (reference sequence). J was trimmed by 5 bases and V by 5 bases; bases with no gene match: 8. This CDR3 is built from 14 residues. CDR3 residues: CASSSRTGGYGYTF. CDR3 nucleotide sequence: TGTGCCAGTAGTTCTCGGACAGGAGGTTATGGCTACACCTTC.

The genes are TRBV2 and TRBJ1-4, with a possible D match to TRBD1 (6 bases). The CDR3 is made up of 15 amino acids. Trimming shortened V by 5 bases and J by 1 base, and 11 bases separated the two germline ends. Germline lookup yields CDR1 SNHLY and CDR2 FYNNEI. The CDR3 coding sequence is TGTGCCAGCAGTAGAGTGGGACAAACTAATGAAAAACTGTTTTTT. Translation: CASSRVGQTNEKLFF.

The chain links TRBV29-1 to TRBJ1-1, with TRBD1 as a possible D gene (6 bases). Looked up from germline, CDR1 is SQVTM and CDR2 is ANQGSEA. CDR3 length: 14 amino acids. V was cut by 4 bases and J by 7 bases, with 19 bases left in between. The CDR3 sequence is CSVVGGKGGNEAFF. In DNA form, the CDR3 reads TGCAGCGTTGTAGGGGGGAAGGGGGGGAATGAAGCTTTCTTT.

The chain carries TRBV18 and TRBJ2-1; possible D gene TRBD2, 6 bases. Trimming left V 6 bases short and J 8 bases short, with 14 bases between. CDR1 is KGHSH, CDR2 LQKENI, per germline. The CDR3 totals 13 residues. The CDR3 nucleotides read TGTGCCAGCTCCTCTAGCGTGGGGGATGAGCAGTTCTTC. Translating it yields CASSSSVGDEQFF. Full variable domain (remainder filled in from reference TRBV18 and TRBJ2-1): NAGVMQNPRHLVRRRGQEARLRCSPMKGHSHVYWYRQLPEEGLKFMVYLQKENIIDESGMPKERFSAEFPKEGPSILRIQQVVRGDSAAYFCASSSSVGDEQFFGPGTRLTVL.

On this clone: Sequence at one end of the junction differs from germline and may be a read error. The chain is built from TRBV7-7 and TRBJ1-1, with 8 bases matching TRBD1. Looked up from germline, CDR1 is SSHAT and CDR2 is FNYEAQ (reference sequence). The CDR3 length is 15 residues. The CDR3 loop reads CASSLSPGGPTEAFF. In nucleotides, the CDR3 is TGTGCTAGCAGCTTATCACCAGGGGGCCCCACTGAAGCTTTCTTT.

This clone has a single count. The chain combines TRBV9 with TRBJ2-5, with D possibly matching TRBD1 (6 bases). This CDR3 comprises 14 residues. Germline CDR1 is SGDLS and CDR2 is YYNGEE. The V gene lost 3 bases and the J gene lost 4 bases, with 13 bases spanning the gap. The CDR3 DNA reads TGTGCCAGCAGCGCCACAGGGTCGGGAGAGACCCAGTACTTC. Residues: CASSATGSGETQYF.

J is TRBJ1-2 and V is TRBV27; possibly TRBD1 for D (5 bases). V dropped 4 bases and J dropped 7 bases, with 22 bases sitting between them. Germline CDR1 reads MNHEY; CDR2 reads SMNVEV (reference sequence). This CDR3 comprises 16 residues. Written as DNA, the CDR3 is TGTGCCAGCAGTTCATTCATCAGACAGCTGAAGGGTGGCTACACCTTC. Translating gives CASSSFIRQLKGGYTF.

This rearrangement joins TRBV30 to TRBJ2-3; 10 nucleotides agree with TRBD2. The V and J ends lost 0 bases and 15 bases, in that order; junction bases with no gene match: 6. Germline-derived CDR1 and CDR2 are GTSNPN and SVGIG (reference sequence). This CDR3 has 12 amino acids. The CDR3 is CAWSVLAGGIYF. The CDR3 nucleotides read TGTGCCTGGAGTGTATTAGCGGGAGGAATATATTTT.

The chain carries TRBV5-4 and TRBJ2-1; 10 positions agree with TRBD1. There are 16 residues in the CDR3. CDR1 is SGHNT, CDR2 YYREEE, per germline (reference sequence). The V and J ends lost 0 bases and 6 bases, in that order; junction bases with no gene match: 6. The CDR3 sequence is CASSLAAGQGVNEQFF. In nucleotides, the CDR3 is TGTGCCAGCAGCTTGGCCGCTGGACAGGGGGTCAATGAGCAGTTCTTC.

This chain connects TRBV6-5 to TRBJ1-2; 10 positions agree with TRBD1. CDR3 length: 15 residues. Germline values: CDR1 MNHEY, CDR2 SVGAGI. V lost 5 bases, J lost 7 bases, and 10 bases stayed unmatched. This CDR3 is CASSTGQGGRSGYTF. CDR3 sequence (DNA): TGTGCCAGCAGTACCGGACAGGGGGGTAGGAGTGGCTACACCTTC.

The CDR3 loop is CASSFAGTGVGYTF. The CDR3 DNA follows: TGTGCCAGCAGTTTTGCCGGGACAGGGGTGGGCTACACCTTC. V and J are TRBV28 and TRBJ1-2; 10 bases are shared with TRBD1. Trimming at V came to 3 bases and at J to 8 bases, leaving 6 bases not matched to a gene. Germline-derived CDR1 and CDR2 are MDHEN and SYDVKM. The CDR3 covers 14 residues.

CDR3 nucleotide sequence: TGTGCCGCATCAATAAACAGGGGGCGGGAGACCCAGTACTTC. Translation: CAASINRGRETQYF. This chain uses TRBV30 with TRBJ2-5, with TRBD1 matching 9 bases. Germline values: CDR1 GTSNPN, CDR2 SVGIG (reference sequence). This CDR3 spans 14 amino acids. V shed 8 bases, J shed 5 bases, and the junction held 12 bases outside the gene matches.

The chain employs TRBV4-1 and TRBJ2-1, with a tentative D call TRBD1 (6 bases). Germline V gene lookup returns CDR1 MGHRA and CDR2 YSYEKL. V was pared by 2 bases and J by 1 base, with 12 bases between. The CDR3 runs 16 residues. The CDR3 spells CASSQSWTVSYNEQFF. Here the CDR3 DNA reads TGCGCCAGCAGCCAATCCTGGACAGTTTCCTACAATGAGCAGTTCTTC.

The chain employs TRBV27 and TRBJ2-7, with D possibly matching TRBD2 (5 bases). Germline CDR1 reads MNHEY; CDR2 reads SMNVEV (reference sequence). The length of the CDR3 is 13 residues. V lost 5 bases to trimming and J lost 7 bases, with 15 bases between them. CDR3 sequence (DNA): TGTGCCAGCAGTCCTCTCAGGAGCGGAGAGCAGTACTTC. Translation gives CASSPLRSGEQYF.